Each of the 30 T cell receptor beta chains below was sequenced from the same sample in a study of human versus mouse CDR3 diversity and MHC coevolution. Sequencing used immunoSEQ multiplex PCR; TCRdb keeps in-frame clones, though not all of them. The sample holds roughly 80,000 clones, 90% to 95% seen once. The sequenced sample consisted of naive CD4+ T cells from blood. Subset meaning: CD45RO-negative CD62L-positive naive CD4 T cells. The source is a person between 25 and 75 years old in good health.

This clone has just one count. V and J are TRBV19 and TRBJ1-2, with 7 bases identical to TRBD1. Per germline, CDR1 LNHDA and CDR2 SQIVND (reference sequence). The CDR3 is 16 amino acids. Trimming cost V 6 bases and J 0 bases; bases outside gene matches: 10. This CDR3 is CASRRQGDDTNYGYTF. The CDR3 region has the DNA TGTGCCAGTAGGCGCCAGGGGGACGATACTAACTATGGCTACACCTTC.

V and J are TRBV7-9 and TRBJ2-7, with 13 bases that match TRBD2. This CDR3 is built from 17 residues. Per the germline V gene, CDR1 is SEHNR and CDR2 is FQNEAQ (reference sequence). Trimming took 1 base from V and 5 from J; bases not matched to a gene: 8. Written as DNA, the CDR3 is TGTGCCAGCAGCTTAGTTAGGACTAGCGGGAGAGGCAACGAGCAGTACTTC. The encoded protein is CASSLVRTSGRGNEQYF.

This sequence joins TRBV18 and TRBJ2-7, with a weak D call TRBD1 (5 bases). The CDR3 runs to 14 residues. Germline-derived CDR1 and CDR2 are KGHSH and LQKENI. Trimming shortened V by 4 bases and J by 0 bases, and 10 bases separated the two germline ends. The CDR3 protein is CASSLQGSSYEQYF. DNA of the CDR3: TGTGCCAGCTCACTCCAGGGCAGCTCCTACGAGCAGTACTTC.

The chain couples TRBV11-2 to TRBJ1-1; 10 positions agree with TRBD1. The J segment lost 5 bases and the V segment lost 5 bases, leaving 11 bases of the junction unmatched. The CDR3 extends over 16 amino acids. CDR1 and CDR2 (germline): SGHAT, FQNNGV. CDR3 in DNA: TGTGCCAGCAGCAATCTTCCGGGACAGGGGAGGACTGAAGCTTTCTTT. Protein product: CASSNLPGQGRTEAFF.

The chain is built from TRBV7-2 and TRBJ2-7, with a possible D match to TRBD1 (5 bases). V lost 6 bases and J lost 4, with 19 bases in between. Germline V gene lookup returns CDR1 SGHTA and CDR2 FQGNSA. This CDR3 comprises 15 residues. The chain's CDR3 is CASSTNQGWRYEQYF. The CDR3 DNA follows: TGTGCCAGCAGTACAAATCAGGGTTGGCGATACGAGCAGTACTTC.

The rearrangement links TRBV7-3 to TRBJ2-7; 12 positions agree with TRBD1. The V and J ends lost 4 bases and 5 bases, in that order; junction bases with no gene match: 6. Germline CDR1 reads SGHTA; CDR2 reads FQGTGA. The CDR3 extends over 15 amino acids. In nucleotides, the CDR3 is TGTGCCAGCAGCTCTGGGACAGGGGGCGTCGACGAGCAGTACTTC. Protein sequence: CASSSGTGGVDEQYF.

The chain combines TRBV18 with TRBJ1-1; tentatively, D is TRBD1 (6 bases). The ends were cut back, 3 bases at V and 0 bases at J, with 11 bases in the middle. This CDR3 has 15 residues. Germline V lookup: CDR1 KGHSH, CDR2 LQKENI. CDR3 residues: CASSPTQGMNTEAFF. CDR3 nucleotide sequence: TGTGCCAGCTCACCCACACAGGGCATGAACACTGAAGCTTTCTTT.

The chain links TRBV7-2 to TRBJ2-5; 9 nucleotides match TRBD2. CDR3 size: 17 residues. Losses at the gene ends were 0 bases for V and 3 bases for J; bases not matched to a gene: 8. Germline CDR1 and CDR2: SGHTA and FQGNSA. This CDR3 reads CASSLAGSGSKEETQYF. CDR3 nucleotides: TGTGCCAGCAGCTTAGCGGGTAGCGGGAGTAAGGAAGAGACCCAGTACTTC.

J is TRBJ2-7 and V is TRBV19, with D possibly being TRBD1 (6 bases). Trimming removed 4 bases from V and 0 bases from J, with 7 bases in between. This CDR3 contains 13 residues. In germline, CDR1 is LNHDA, CDR2 SQIVND (reference sequence). In DNA, the CDR3 is TGTGCCAGTAGTAACAGGGACTCCTACGAGCAGTACTTC. The encoded protein is CASSNRDSYEQYF. Full variable domain (missing parts from reference TRBV19 and TRBJ2-7): DGGITQSPKYLFRKEGQNVTLSCEQNLNHDAMYWYRQDPGQGLRLIYYSQIVNDFQKGDIAEGYSVSREKKESFPLTVTSAQKNPTAFYLCASSNRDSYEQYFGPGTRLTVT.

This clone has a single count. CDR3: CASHRDSFYNEQFF. The DNA of the CDR3 is TGCGCCAGCCACCGGGACAGTTTCTACAATGAGCAGTTCTTC. The V gene is TRBV5-1, the J gene TRBJ2-1, with 7 bases identical to TRBD1. V trimming: 7 bases; J trimming: 3 bases; junction bases outside the gene matches: 7. From germline, CDR1 is SGHRS and CDR2 YFSETQ. This CDR3 has 14 amino acids.

The genes are TRBV9 and TRBJ2-7; no clear D. Germline assignment: CDR1 SGDLS and CDR2 YYNGEE. The CDR3 has 13 residues. Between the trimmed V and J ends, which lost 1 base and 5 bases, there was a span of 10 bases. CDR3 sequence reads: CASSVNDKNEQYF. CDR3 bases: TGTGCCAGCAGCGTAAATGACAAGAACGAGCAGTACTTC.

This rearrangement joins TRBV5-4 to TRBJ2-2; TRBD2 matches 10 bases. Germline CDR1 SGHNT, CDR2 YYREEE (reference sequence). Germline trimming cut 4 bases from V and 1 base from J; bases unmatched to any gene: 4. The CDR3 sequence is 16 residues long. CDR3 in amino acids: CASSPTSGVNTGELFF. CDR3 nucleotide sequence: TGTGCCAGCAGCCCCACTAGCGGGGTGAACACCGGGGAGCTGTTTTTT.

The chain uses TRBV7-3 and TRBJ2-7, with 8 bases aligning to TRBD1. The CDR3 has 14 residues. The V and J ends lost 6 bases and 1 base, in that order; junction bases with no gene match: 5. Germline CDR1 and CDR2: SGHTA and FQGTGA. CDR3 DNA sequence: TGTGCCAGCAGTCCGGACAGGGCTTCCTACGAGCAGTACTTC. Protein sequence: CASSPDRASYEQYF.

V is TRBV28 and J is TRBJ2-3; TRBD2 matches at 8 bases. Germline V gene lookup returns CDR1 MDHEN and CDR2 SYDVKM. The CDR3 has 17 residues. Unmatched junction bases numbered 10, after V lost 2 bases and J lost 3 bases. As DNA, the CDR3 is TGTGCCAGCAGTTTAACAAGCGGGAGTTTGAGGACAGATACGCAGTATTTT. It specifies CASSLTSGSLRTDTQYF.

V usage is TRBV7-2 and J usage is TRBJ1-6; D might be TRBD1 (6 bases). CDR3 length equals 14 residues. V lost 6 bases and J 3 bases, leaving 9 bases between the germline ends. Germline CDR1 is SGHTA and CDR2 is FQGNSA. CDR3 sequence: CASRPGVYNSPLHF. CDR3 in DNA: TGTGCCAGCAGGCCAGGGGTCTATAATTCACCCCTCCACTTT.

This rearrangement joins TRBV7-3 to TRBJ2-7; 8 bases line up with TRBD1. CDR1 is SGHTA, CDR2 FQGTGA, per germline. V trimming: 5 bases; J trimming: 4 bases; junction bases outside the gene matches: 7. The CDR3 consists of 14 residues. The CDR3 spells CASSPGQETYEQYF. CDR3 bases: TGTGCCAGCAGCCCGGGACAGGAGACTTACGAGCAGTACTTC.

The genes are TRBV5-1 and TRBJ1-2, with 7 nucleotides matching TRBD1. Trimming removed 9 bases from V and 4 bases from J; junction bases left unmatched: 9. CDR1 and CDR2 from the germline V gene are SGHRS and YFSETQ. This CDR3 has 13 residues. Here the CDR3 DNA reads TGCGCCACCTCGTCCGGGACAGCCTATGGCTACACCTTC. Protein sequence: CATSSGTAYGYTF.

This chain uses TRBV5-1 with TRBJ1-2; D remains ambiguous. Germline CDR1 reads SGHRS; CDR2 reads YFSETQ. The germline V and J ends were trimmed by 1 base and 5 bases, with 12 bases remaining between them. CDR3 size: 14 residues. CDR3 sequence (DNA): TGCGCCAGCAGCTTGTCAGGCTCGGGGTATGGCTACACCTTC. Translating gives CASSLSGSGYGYTF.

The chain joins TRBV9 to TRBJ2-1, with a possible D match to TRBD2 (6 bases). The germline CDR1 and CDR2 sequences are SGDLS and YYNGEE. This CDR3 is built from 15 residues. V gave up 0 bases and J gave up 2 bases, with 9 bases separating them. DNA of the CDR3: TGTGCCAGCAGCGTAGATGGCGGGGCCTACAATGAGCAGTTCTTC. Translating gives CASSVDGGAYNEQFF. The full variable domain, in which reference TRBV9 and TRBJ2-1 provide the parts outside the CDR3, is DSGVTQTPKHLITATGQRVTLRCSPRSGDLSVYWYQQSLDQGLQFLIQYYNGEERAKGNILERFSAQQFPDLHSELNLSSLELGDSALYFCASSVDGGAYNEQFFGPGTRLTVL.

V is TRBV6-5 and J is TRBJ2-7; TRBD2 aligns across 7 bases. Germline V gene data show CDR1 as MNHEY and CDR2 as SVGAGI. The CDR3 length is 16 residues. J was trimmed by 2 bases and V by 2 bases; bases with no gene match: 9. CDR3 sequence: CASSYSSGSGAYEQYF. CDR3 DNA sequence: TGTGCCAGCAGTTACAGCTCAGGGAGCGGGGCCTACGAGCAGTACTTC.

This clone was found once. The chain uses TRBV6-5 and TRBJ2-7; 11 bases agree with TRBD1. The V segment lost 0 bases and the J segment 3 bases; nucleotides outside the gene matches: 1. Germline CDR1 is MNHEY and CDR2 is SVGAGI. CDR3 length: 15 residues. This CDR3 is CASSYSGTGGYEQYF. The CDR3 nucleotides are TGTGCCAGCAGTTACTCGGGGACAGGGGGCTACGAGCAGTACTTC.

The gene calls are TRBV5-1 and TRBJ2-3; 10 bases match TRBD2. The CDR3 is made up of 16 amino acids. V dropped 6 bases and J dropped 4; count of bases not matched to a gene: 11. Germline V gene sequence: CDR1 SGHRS, CDR2 YFSETQ. The CDR3 coding sequence is TGCGCCAGCACCGCACCCAGCGGGAGGGCCGCAGATACGCAGTATTTT. Its protein is CASTAPSGRAADTQYF.

The chain's CDR3 is CASSQIGQGASTDTQYF. Written as DNA, the CDR3 is TGTGCCAGCAGTCAAATCGGACAGGGGGCGAGCACAGATACGCAGTATTTT. The chain couples TRBV9 to TRBJ2-3, with TRBD1 identical over 11 bases. The V and J ends lost 5 bases and 0 bases, in that order; junction bases with no gene match: 8. The CDR3 runs to 17 residues. CDR1 and CDR2 (germline): SGDLS, YYNGEE.

This clone appeared a few times. The genes are TRBV19 and TRBJ1-2; 11 bases agree with TRBD1. Per the germline V gene, CDR1 is LNHDA and CDR2 is SQIVND (reference sequence). After removal of 9 bases from V and 6 bases from J, the junction contained 12 bases not matched to a gene. CDR3 length: 15 amino acids. The CDR3 region is CASLRTGGADDGYTF. The CDR3 nucleotides are TGTGCCAGCCTCCGGACAGGGGGCGCCGATGATGGCTACACCTTC.

This chain uses TRBV9 with TRBJ2-1, with 8 bases identical to TRBD2. The V gene end was trimmed by 0 bases and the J gene end by 5 bases; junction bases not matched to a gene: 7. Per the germline V gene, CDR1 is SGDLS and CDR2 is YYNGEE. CDR3 length equals 16 residues. The CDR3 region is CASSVGRIAGNNEQFF. The DNA of the CDR3 is TGTGCCAGCAGCGTAGGGCGGATAGCGGGGAACAATGAGCAGTTCTTC.

This sequence joins TRBV4-2 and TRBJ1-4; the match to TRBD1 covers 7 bases. Germline loops: CDR1 LGHNA, CDR2 YNFKEQ. The ends lost 0 bases at V and 5 bases at J; junction bases unmatched: 3. This CDR3 is built from 15 residues. CDR3 amino acids: CASSQEGQLNEKLFF. The DNA of the CDR3 is TGTGCCAGCAGCCAAGAGGGACAGTTAAATGAAAAACTGTTTTTT.

This clone was observed a single time. The chain combines TRBV7-3 with TRBJ2-1; possible D gene TRBD2, 7 bases. The CDR3 sequence is 15 residues long. V shed 4 bases and J shed 7 bases, with 17 bases lying between them. CDR1 is SGHTA, CDR2 FQGTGA, per germline. The DNA for the CDR3 is TGTGCCAGCAGCTCCCAAGGGGGGGCGCGGAATGAGCAGTTCTTC. Translated, it gives CASSSQGGARNEQFF.

This clone was seen once. V and J are TRBV4-3 and TRBJ1-4; TRBD1 is a possible D gene (6 bases). CDR1 and CDR2 from the germline V gene are LGHNA and YSLEER. Trimming took 3 bases from V and 4 from J, leaving 12 bases between them. This CDR3 region has 15 residues. CDR3 loop: CASSQPQGLNEKLFF. The CDR3 DNA reads as TGCGCCAGCAGCCAGCCACAGGGCCTTAATGAAAAACTGTTTTTT.

The rearrangement uses TRBV7-2 and TRBJ2-5; D remains unclear. With the DNA end fitting TRBJ2-7 better, the J assignment may be wrong. The CDR3 length is 16 residues. CDR1 is SGHTA and CDR2 is FQGNSA in the germline V gene. DNA of the CDR3: TGTGCCAGCAGCTTAGAGATTTCGTCTCGCTCCTACGAGCAGTACTTC. This gives the protein CASSLEISSRSYEQYF.

The V and J genes are TRBV7-9 and TRBJ1-1, with TRBD1 identical over 7 bases. Germline V gene data show CDR1 as SEHNR and CDR2 as FQNEAQ (reference sequence). The CDR3 is 17 residues long. The V and J ends lost 3 bases and 0 bases, in that order; junction bases with no gene match: 10. As DNA, the CDR3 is TGTGCCAGCAGCTTCGGGGCAGGGGGGACGATGAACACTGAAGCTTTCTTT. Translated: CASSFGAGGTMNTEAFF.